This note documents a single T cell receptor beta chain sequence. No antigen is known for it. These data are taken from a study of response to subunit inactivated influenza vaccine. Study conclusions and caveats: Authors suggested few new T cells are recruited by each seasonal influenza vaccination.

A single record per CDR3 protein comes from TCRdb applying MiXCR to the RT-PCR reads. The top ten clones hold 1.5% to 2% of a sample with fewer than 550,000 distinct CDR3 sequences, 25% of them seen once. The CDR3 contains 14 residues. Germline lookup yields CDR1 LGHDT and CDR2 YNNKEL (reference sequence). V lost 1 base to trimming and J lost 1 base, with 7 bases between them. This sample comprised CD4+ T cells sorted from PBMCs, obtained more than 4 days after vaccination. The clonotype was recovered from a man aged 50-59 years who received an inactivated influenza vaccine. The chain uses TRBV3-1 and TRBJ1-1; tentative D call: TRBD1 (6 bases). The CDR3 reads CASSQATGNTEAFF. The CDR3 nucleotides read TGTGCCAGCAGCCAAGCGACAGGGAACACTGAAGCTTTCTTT. Complete variable domain (other parts from reference TRBV3-1 and TRBJ1-1): DTAVSQTPKYLVTQMGNDKSIKCEQNLGHDTMYWYKQDSKKFLKIMFSYNNKELIINETVPNRFSPKSPDKAHLNLHINSLELGDSAVYFCASSQATGNTEAFFGQGTRLTVV.